The 5 T cell receptor beta chains presented below share a single source sample, sequenced in a study of CD8+CD57+ T cells in acquired aplastic anemia. The authors sequenced patients whose flow cytometry had shown CD8+CD57+ cell expansion. TCR beta VDJ combinations and CDR3 sequences were profiled from genomic DNA. TCRdb fed the reads into MiXCR, producing one record per CDR3 protein. The sample carries some 150,000 distinct CDR3 sequences, about 52% recorded once. Sequencing was carried out using sorted CD4+, CD8+, or CD8+CD57+ T cells (not recorded which) from PBMCs. The receptors shown here come from a human donor with aplastic anemia.

The chain links TRBV10-3 to TRBJ2-7, with a possible D match to TRBD2 (6 bases). Germline V CDR1 and CDR2: ENHRY, SYGVKD. The CDR3 extends over 14 amino acids. Trimming shortened V by 10 bases and J by 5 bases, and 21 bases separated the two germline ends. As DNA, the CDR3 is TGTGCCACCCGCCGAAGTAGCGGTGGTAACGAGCAGTACTTC. This gives the protein CATRRSSGGNEQYF.

As regards this clonotype: A read error may account for a junction end that differs from germline. The chain has TRBV5-4 and TRBJ2-5; 8 positions match TRBD2. Germline CDR1 SGHNT, CDR2 YYREEE (reference sequence). The CDR3 consists of 17 residues. The CDR3 DNA reads as TGCGCCAGCAGCTTTTCGGCGGGGGGCCCTCAACAAGAGACCCAGTACTTC. Protein: CASSFSAGGPQQETQYF.

There are a few counts of this clonotype. This chain connects TRBV24-1 to TRBJ2-7; D not resolved. CDR1 is KGHDR, CDR2 SFDVKD, per germline. The CDR3 consists of 13 residues. V lost 3 bases and J lost 2, with 7 bases in between. The CDR3: CATSDPLTYEQYF. The CDR3 nucleotides are TGTGCCACCAGTGATCCTCTCACCTACGAGCAGTACTTC.

This chain connects TRBV7-3 to TRBJ1-1, with TRBD1 as a possible D gene (6 bases). Germline assignment: CDR1 SGHTA and CDR2 FQGTGA. The V gene lost 5 bases and the J gene lost 6 bases, with 16 bases spanning the gap. The CDR3 covers 14 residues. The CDR3 sequence is CASSLGGGYSEAFF. In DNA, the CDR3 is TGTGCCAGCAGCCTAGGGGGGGGATACTCTGAAGCTTTCTTT.

The genes are TRBV7-9 and TRBJ2-7; a weak D match, TRBD1 (5 bases). The CDR3 is made up of 13 amino acids. V was cut by 6 bases and J by 3 bases, with 12 bases left in between. CDR1 and CDR2 (germline): SEHNR, FQNEAQ (reference sequence). This chain's CDR3 is CASSYPQGYEQYF. CDR3 sequence (DNA): TGTGCCAGCAGTTACCCCCAGGGCTACGAGCAGTACTTC.